The next 19 T cell receptor beta chains were all read from a single sample in a study of T cells and copy number aberrations in small-cell lung cancer. TCRdb's copy holds only in-frame clones and misses some; the assay was immunoSEQ multiplex PCR. The table records 8,500 to 10,000 clones, 75% to 80% of them present only once. The sequencing input was normal tissue next to the tumor. The receptor source for this set is a man in his 60s with small cell lung cancer.

The rearrangement joins TRBV10-3 to TRBJ2-2; D is unresolved. In germline, CDR1 is ENHRY, CDR2 SYGVKD. This CDR3 spans 15 amino acids. V was cut by 3 bases and J by 0 bases, with 8 bases left in between. CDR3 DNA sequence: TGTGCCATCAGTGACCTGGCGGCGAACACCGGGGAGCTGTTTTTT. Its protein is CAISDLAANTGELFF.

The chain is built from TRBV6-5 and TRBJ2-7; 10 bases match TRBD1. Trimming removed 5 bases from V and 2 bases from J; junction bases left unmatched: 3. The CDR3 runs to 14 residues. Per germline, CDR1 MNHEY and CDR2 SVGAGI. As DNA, the CDR3 is TGTGCCAGCAGTCGGACAGGGGGTACCTACGAGCAGTACTTC. Its translation: CASSRTGGTYEQYF.

The chain is built from TRBV28 and TRBJ1-2; a weak D match, TRBD1 (6 bases). The CDR3 consists of 12 residues. The V and J ends lost 7 bases and 7 bases respectively, with 13 bases between them. The germline gives CDR1 MDHEN, CDR2 SYDVKM. CDR3 coding DNA: TGTGCCAGCAATGCAGGGGTGCGTGGCTACACCTTC. Amino acids: CASNAGVRGYTF.

This clone was seen more than once but under ten times. This chain links TRBV6-4 with TRBJ2-2, with 7 nucleotides matching TRBD1. The V gene end was trimmed by 0 bases and the J gene end by 3 bases; junction bases not matched to a gene: 4. Germline V gene sequence: CDR1 MRHNA, CDR2 SNTAGT. The CDR3 length is 16 residues. CDR3 bases: TGTGCCAGCAGTGACTCTGACAGGGAGTACACCGGGGAGCTGTTTTTT. It is translated as CASSDSDREYTGELFF.

The rearrangement links TRBV9 to TRBJ2-5; 12 bases fit TRBD1. CDR1 is SGDLS, CDR2 YYNGEE, per germline. V dropped 6 bases and J dropped 6; count of bases not matched to a gene: 15. This CDR3 spans 17 amino acids. In DNA form, the CDR3 reads TGTGCCAGCACCAAAGACGGGACAGGGGGCTTCGGAAAGACCCAGTACTTC. Translation gives CASTKDGTGGFGKTQYF.

The genes are TRBV10-3 and TRBJ2-1, with D perhaps TRBD2 (6 bases). CDR1 is ENHRY and CDR2 is SYGVKD in the germline V gene. The CDR3 contains 12 residues. Deletions cut 8 bases from V and 3 bases from J, with 8 bases between. The CDR3 protein is CAIAGNYNEQFF. The CDR3 nucleotides are TGTGCCATCGCGGGAAACTACAATGAGCAGTTCTTC.

The chain joins TRBV7-3 to TRBJ2-3; D perhaps matches TRBD1 (5 bases). The germline CDR1 and CDR2 sequences are SGHTA and FQGTGA. V gave up 5 bases and J gave up 0 bases, with 9 bases separating them. The CDR3 is made up of 14 amino acids. The CDR3 DNA is TGTGCCAGCAGCACCGGACACAGCACAGATACGCAGTATTTT. Amino acids: CASSTGHSTDTQYF.

This clone was picked up a small number of times. The rearrangement links TRBV11-3 to TRBJ2-7; TRBD2 is a possible D gene (7 bases). The V end was cut by 5 bases, the J end by 5 bases, with 16 bases between. Germline V gene sequence: CDR1 SGHNT, CDR2 YENEEA. The CDR3 has 14 amino acids. The CDR3 is CASSPPSGGNEQYF. The CDR3 DNA reads TGTGCCAGCAGCCCCCCTTCGGGGGGCAACGAGCAGTACTTC.

This sequence joins TRBV9 and TRBJ1-1; the D is unclear. The CDR3 totals 13 residues. Trimming stripped 0 bases from V and 1 base from J, with 4 bases between. Germline lookup yields CDR1 SGDLS and CDR2 YYNGEE. The CDR3 loop is CASSVAQNTEAFF. CDR3 DNA: TGTGCCAGCAGCGTAGCCCAGAACACTGAAGCTTTCTTT.

The CDR3 is CASSFPGRSNYGYTF. The CDR3 bases are TGTGCCAGTAGTTTCCCGGGGAGGTCTAACTATGGCTACACCTTC. The J gene is TRBJ1-2, the V gene TRBV19; D gene uncertain. Germline V gene lookup returns CDR1 LNHDA and CDR2 SQIVND (reference sequence). With 5 bases removed from V and 0 bases from J, the gap between germline ends came to 13 bases. The length of the CDR3 is 15 residues.

The V gene is TRBV7-2, the J gene TRBJ2-6, with TRBD1 matching over 9 bases. Germline V gene data show CDR1 as SGHTA and CDR2 as FQGNSA. The CDR3 is 15 amino acids. Germline trimming cut 4 bases from V and 2 bases from J; bases unmatched to any gene: 0. The chain's CDR3 is CASSWTGAGANVLTF. In DNA form, the CDR3 reads TGTGCCAGCAGCTGGACAGGGGCTGGGGCCAACGTCCTGACTTTC.

The chain couples TRBV27 to TRBJ2-7; TRBD2 is a possible D gene (6 bases). Germline CDR1 reads MNHEY; CDR2 reads SMNVEV (reference sequence). This CDR3 is built from 15 residues. Trimming removed 3 bases from V and 0 bases from J, with 12 bases in between. The CDR3, as DNA: TGTGCCAGCAGTTTGACTATCGGGAGCTCCTACGAGCAGTACTTC. This gives the protein CASSLTIGSSYEQYF.

J is TRBJ1-3 and V is TRBV5-6; no firm D call. The CDR3 runs to 14 residues. CDR1 SGHDT and CDR2 YYEEEE come from the germline V gene. The V and J ends lost 3 bases and 3 bases respectively, with 10 bases between them. The CDR3 nucleotides are TGTGCCAGCAGCTATGGGAGAAGTGGAAACACCATATATTTT. Residues: CASSYGRSGNTIYF.

CDR3: CAWGSNTGELFF. CDR3 nucleotide sequence: TGTGCCTGGGGCTCCAACACCGGGGAGCTGTTTTTT. The chain links TRBV30 to TRBJ2-2, with unresolved D. With 5 bases removed from V and 2 bases from J, the gap between germline ends came to 6 bases. CDR3 length: 12 amino acids. Germline lookup yields CDR1 GTSNPN and CDR2 SVGIG (reference sequence). The variable domain in full, completed from reference TRBV30 and TRBJ2-2, reads SQTIHQWPATLVQPVGSPLSLECTVEGTSNPNLYWYRQAAGRGLQLLFYSVGIGQISSEVPQNLSASRPQDRQFILSSKKLLLSDSGFYLCAWGSNTGELFFGEGSRLTVL.

This clone was recorded a few times. The V and J genes are TRBV27 and TRBJ1-1, with no clear D. Trimming took off 2 bases at V and 5 bases at J, with 9 bases between the two ends. CDR3 length: 13 residues. The V gene's germline CDR1 is MNHEY and CDR2 SMNVEV (reference sequence). This CDR3 reads CASSLTAATEAFF. CDR3 in DNA: TGTGCCAGCAGTTTAACGGCGGCAACTGAAGCTTTCTTT.

The chain joins TRBV2 to TRBJ2-5; 11 bases agree with TRBD1. Germline V gene data show CDR1 as SNHLY and CDR2 as FYNNEI. CDR3 size: 13 residues. The V segment lost 4 bases and the J segment 5 bases; nucleotides outside the gene matches: 0. Here the CDR3 reads CASSGDRGETQYF. CDR3 sequence (DNA): TGTGCCAGCAGTGGGGACAGGGGGGAGACCCAGTACTTC.

The CDR3 region has the DNA TGTGCCATCAGTGCGGTGGGAGGCTACACCTTC. Its protein is CAISAVGGYTF. The gene calls are TRBV10-3 and TRBJ1-2; no firm D call. V lost 4 bases, J lost 8 bases, and 8 bases lay in between. The CDR3 sequence is 11 residues long. Germline V CDR1 and CDR2: ENHRY, SYGVKD.

Points on this clone: At one boundary the junction diverges from the germline segment, which might be a read error. The chain links TRBV27 to TRBJ1-2; TRBD1 matches at 9 bases. CDR3 length equals 15 residues. Germline V lookup: CDR1 MNHEY, CDR2 SMNVEV (reference sequence). CDR3 loop: CASSYPGQGRKGYTF. CDR3 coding DNA: TGTGCCAGTAGTTATCCGGGACAGGGAAGGAAGGGCTACACCTTC.

This chain connects TRBV7-6 to TRBJ2-1, with 11 nucleotides matching TRBD2. V lost 1 base, J lost 7 bases, and 0 bases stayed unmatched. The CDR3 runs to 14 residues. Germline lookup yields CDR1 SGHVS and CDR2 FNYEAQ. The CDR3 bases are TGTGCCAGCAGCTTAGGGACTAGCGGGAATGAGCAGTTCTTC. Amino acids: CASSLGTSGNEQFF.